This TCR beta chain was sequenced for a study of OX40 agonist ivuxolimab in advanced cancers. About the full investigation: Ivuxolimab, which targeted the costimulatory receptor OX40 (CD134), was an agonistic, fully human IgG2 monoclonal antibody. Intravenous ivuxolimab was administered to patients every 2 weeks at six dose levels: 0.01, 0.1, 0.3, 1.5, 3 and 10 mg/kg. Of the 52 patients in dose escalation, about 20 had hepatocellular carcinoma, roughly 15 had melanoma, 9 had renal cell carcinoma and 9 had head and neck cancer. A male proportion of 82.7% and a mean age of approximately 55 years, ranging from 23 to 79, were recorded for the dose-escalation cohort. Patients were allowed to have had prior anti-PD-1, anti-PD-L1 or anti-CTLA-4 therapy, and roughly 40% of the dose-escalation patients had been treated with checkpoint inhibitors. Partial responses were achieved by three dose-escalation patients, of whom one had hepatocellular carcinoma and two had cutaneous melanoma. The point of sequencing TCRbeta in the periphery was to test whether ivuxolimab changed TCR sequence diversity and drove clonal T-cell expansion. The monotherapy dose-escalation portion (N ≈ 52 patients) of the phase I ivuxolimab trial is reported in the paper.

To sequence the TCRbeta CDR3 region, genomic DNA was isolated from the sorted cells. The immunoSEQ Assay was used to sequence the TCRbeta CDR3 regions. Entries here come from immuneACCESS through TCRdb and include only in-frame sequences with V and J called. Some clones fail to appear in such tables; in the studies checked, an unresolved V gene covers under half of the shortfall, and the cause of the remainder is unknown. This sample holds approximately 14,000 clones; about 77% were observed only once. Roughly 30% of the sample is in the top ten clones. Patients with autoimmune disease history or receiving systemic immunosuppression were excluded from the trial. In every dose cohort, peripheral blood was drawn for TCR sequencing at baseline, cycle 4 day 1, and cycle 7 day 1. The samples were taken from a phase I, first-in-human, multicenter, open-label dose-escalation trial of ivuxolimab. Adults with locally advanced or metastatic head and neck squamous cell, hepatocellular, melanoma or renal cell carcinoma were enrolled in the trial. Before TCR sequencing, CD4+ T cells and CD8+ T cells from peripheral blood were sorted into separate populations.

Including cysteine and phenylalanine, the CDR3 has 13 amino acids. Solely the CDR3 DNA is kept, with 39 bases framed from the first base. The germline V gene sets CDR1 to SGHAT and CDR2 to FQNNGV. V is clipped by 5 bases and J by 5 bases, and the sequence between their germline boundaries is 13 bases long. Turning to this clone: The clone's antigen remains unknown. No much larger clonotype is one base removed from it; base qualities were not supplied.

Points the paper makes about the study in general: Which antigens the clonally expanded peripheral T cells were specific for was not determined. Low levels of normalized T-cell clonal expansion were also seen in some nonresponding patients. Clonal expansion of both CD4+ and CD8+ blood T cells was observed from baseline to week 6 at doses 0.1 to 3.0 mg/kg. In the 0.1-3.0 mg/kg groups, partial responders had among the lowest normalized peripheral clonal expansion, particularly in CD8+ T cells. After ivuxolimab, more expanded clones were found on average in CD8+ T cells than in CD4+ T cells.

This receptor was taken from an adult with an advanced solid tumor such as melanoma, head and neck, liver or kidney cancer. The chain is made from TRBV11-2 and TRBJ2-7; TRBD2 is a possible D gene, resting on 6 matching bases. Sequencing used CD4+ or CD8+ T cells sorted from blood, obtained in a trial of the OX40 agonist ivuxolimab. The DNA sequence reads TGTGCCAGCAGCCCCTCGGGACTCCACGAGCAGTACTTC. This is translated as CASSPSGLHEQYF.